This T cell receptor (beta chain) was captured in a study of blood T cells in healthy people across ages. A second about 7 to 11 cycle PCR used barcoded and J-beta primers. Per-sample output comprised a minimum of 2.5 million paired-end reads containing CDR3. TCRdb redid the calling of the 5' RACE reads with MiXCR, one entry per CDR3 protein. The table records 850,000 to 1,100,000 distinct CDR3 sequences, roughly two fifths of them present only once. Germline CDR1 LGHNA, CDR2 YNFKEQ. The length of the CDR3 is 16 residues. V shed 0 bases and J 6 bases; nucleotides not matched to a gene: 8. The chain recombines TRBV4-2 with TRBJ1-1, with 9 bases aligning to TRBD1. The sequence was collected from a man between 18 and 35 years old in good health. The material sequenced was blood. This CDR3 is CASSQDPDRGMAEAFF. Written as DNA, the CDR3 is TGTGCCAGCAGCCAAGACCCGGACAGGGGAATGGCTGAAGCTTTCTTT.